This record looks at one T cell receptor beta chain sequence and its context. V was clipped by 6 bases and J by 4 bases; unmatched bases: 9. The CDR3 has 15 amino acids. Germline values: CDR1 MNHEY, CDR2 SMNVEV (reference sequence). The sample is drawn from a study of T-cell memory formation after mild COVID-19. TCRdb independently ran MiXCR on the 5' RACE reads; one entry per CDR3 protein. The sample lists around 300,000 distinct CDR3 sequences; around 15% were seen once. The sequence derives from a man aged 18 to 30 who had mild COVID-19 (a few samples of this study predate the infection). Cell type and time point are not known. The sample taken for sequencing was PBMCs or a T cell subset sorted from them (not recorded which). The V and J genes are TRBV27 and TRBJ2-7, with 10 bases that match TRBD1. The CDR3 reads CASSLRTGGFYEQYF. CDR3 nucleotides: TGTGCCAGCAGCCTGAGGACAGGGGGGTTTTACGAGCAGTACTTC.